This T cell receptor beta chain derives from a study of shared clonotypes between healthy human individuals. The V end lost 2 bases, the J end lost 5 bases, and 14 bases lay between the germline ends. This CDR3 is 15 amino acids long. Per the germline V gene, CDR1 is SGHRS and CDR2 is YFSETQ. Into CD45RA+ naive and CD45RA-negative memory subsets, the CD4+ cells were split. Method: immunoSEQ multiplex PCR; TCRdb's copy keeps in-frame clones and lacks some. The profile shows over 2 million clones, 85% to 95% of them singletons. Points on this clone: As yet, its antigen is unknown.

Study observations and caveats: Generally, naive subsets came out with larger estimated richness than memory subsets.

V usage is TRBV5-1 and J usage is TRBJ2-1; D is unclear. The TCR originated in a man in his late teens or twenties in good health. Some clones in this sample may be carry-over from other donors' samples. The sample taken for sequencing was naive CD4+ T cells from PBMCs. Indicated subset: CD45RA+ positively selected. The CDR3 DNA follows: TGCGCCAGCAGCTTTAAGGTCCCCCCTAACAATGAGCAGTTCTTC. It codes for CASSFKVPPNNEQFF.